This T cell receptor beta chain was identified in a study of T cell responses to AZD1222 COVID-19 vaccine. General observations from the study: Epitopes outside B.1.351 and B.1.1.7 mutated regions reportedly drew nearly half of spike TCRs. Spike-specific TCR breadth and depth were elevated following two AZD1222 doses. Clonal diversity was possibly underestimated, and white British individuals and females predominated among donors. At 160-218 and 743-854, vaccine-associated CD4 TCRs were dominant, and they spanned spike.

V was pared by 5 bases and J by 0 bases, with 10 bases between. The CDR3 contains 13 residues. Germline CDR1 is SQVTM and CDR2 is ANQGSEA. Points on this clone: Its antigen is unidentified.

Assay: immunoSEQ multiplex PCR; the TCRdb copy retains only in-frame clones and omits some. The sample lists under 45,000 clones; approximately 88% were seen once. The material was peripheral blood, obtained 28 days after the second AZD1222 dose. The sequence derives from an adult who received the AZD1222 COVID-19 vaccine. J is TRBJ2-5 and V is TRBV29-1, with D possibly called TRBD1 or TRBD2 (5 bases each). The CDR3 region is CSVSRDHQETQYF. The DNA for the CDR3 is TGCAGCGTTTCCCGGGACCACCAAGAGACCCAGTACTTC.